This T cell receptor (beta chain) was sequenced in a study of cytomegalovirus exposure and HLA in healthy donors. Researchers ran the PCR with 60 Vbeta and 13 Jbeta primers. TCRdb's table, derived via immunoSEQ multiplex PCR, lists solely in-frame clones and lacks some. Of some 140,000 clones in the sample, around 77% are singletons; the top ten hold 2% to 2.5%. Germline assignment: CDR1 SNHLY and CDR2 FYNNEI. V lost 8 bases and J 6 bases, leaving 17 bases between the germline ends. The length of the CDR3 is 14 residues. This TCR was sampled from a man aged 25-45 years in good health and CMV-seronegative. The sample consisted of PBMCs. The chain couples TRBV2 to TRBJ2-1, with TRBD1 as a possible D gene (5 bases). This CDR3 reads CASYKTAQGNEQFF. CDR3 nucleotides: TGTGCCAGCTACAAGACTGCTCAGGGCAATGAGCAGTTCTTC.